The T cell receptor (beta chain) described here comes from a study of blood T cell repertoires in COVID-19. On the study more broadly: Samples representing acute and convalescent COVID-19 were sourced from the United States, Italy and Spain. T cells, B-cell-depleted T cells, or PBMCs provided the cDNA or gDNA that served as material.

Recruited during active infection, patients (from Seattle) were subsequently followed longitudinally. CDR3 length equals 17 residues. V gave up 5 bases and J gave up 4 bases; unmatched junction bases: 14. CDR1 is SGHTA, CDR2 FQGTGA, per germline. Authors' data handling: Cell counts per sample came from amplifying reference gene primers. Clones were sequenced by immunoSEQ multiplex PCR, and TCRdb holds only the in-frame ones, with some missing. The DNA was the basis for D and trimming; V, J and clone size are from that table. There are 200,000 to 250,000 clones in the sample; approximately 80% occur only once, and 7.5% to 9% lies in the top ten.

This TCR derives from a woman aged 80 or older with COVID-19, enrolled during active disease. The V gene is TRBV7-3, the J gene TRBJ2-7, with 10 bases fitting TRBD2. Input material: peripheral blood. The CDR3 loop reads CASSPRERAGGLYEQYF. DNA for the CDR3: TGTGCCAGCAGCCCCCGGGAGAGAGCGGGGGGGTTGTACGAGCAGTACTTC. The variable domain in full, completed from reference TRBV7-3 and TRBJ2-7, reads GAGVSQTPSNKVTEKGKYVELRCDPISGHTALYWYRQSLGQGPEFLIYFQGTGAADDSGLPNDRFFAVRPEGSVSTLKIQRTERGDSAVYLCASSPRERAGGLYEQYFGPGTRLTVT.